The 13 T cell receptor beta chains below were found in one sample sequenced in a study of blood T cell repertoires in COVID-19. Measured with immunoSEQ multiplex PCR; TCRdb has only the in-frame clones, and not every one. The data contain roughly 34,000 clones, 91% of them seen just once; the ten biggest clones take up about a tenth. The source material was peripheral blood. These receptors were collected from a human donor with active COVID-19. The donor label of this sample is uncertain.

V is TRBV5-5 and J is TRBJ2-3; 9 bases line up with TRBD1. This CDR3 contains 15 residues. The germline CDR1 and CDR2 sequences are SGHKS and YYEKEE (reference sequence). V shed 3 bases and J 0 bases; nucleotides not matched to a gene: 2. The CDR3 loop reads CASSWTGDSTDTQYF. In DNA, the CDR3 is TGTGCCAGCAGCTGGACAGGGGACAGCACAGATACGCAGTATTTT.

The chain has TRBV20-1 and TRBJ2-7, with D possibly being TRBD2 (6 bases). Trimming left V 4 bases short and J 7 bases short, with 20 bases between. Germline V lookup: CDR1 DFQATT, CDR2 SNEGSKA (reference sequence). The CDR3 contains 14 residues. The CDR3 DNA sequence: TGCAGTGCTAATGAGGAGGGCCGGGGTGGAGAGCAGTACTTC. Its translation: CSANEEGRGGEQYF.

V usage is TRBV6-6 and J usage is TRBJ2-1, with TRBD2 matching over 10 bases. Germline assignment: CDR1 MNHNY and CDR2 SVGAGI (reference sequence). The CDR3 sequence is 16 residues long. J was trimmed by 7 bases and V by 6 bases; bases with no gene match: 12. CDR3 region: CASSHGSGGAQNEQFF. As DNA, the CDR3 is TGTGCCAGCAGCCACGGAAGCGGGGGGGCTCAGAATGAGCAGTTCTTC.

This chain connects TRBV20-1 to TRBJ1-2; possible D gene TRBD1, 5 bases. This CDR3 comprises 11 residues. The germline CDR1 and CDR2 sequences are DFQATT and SNEGSKA (reference sequence). The CDR3 loop is CGLGGVEGYTF. CDR3 in DNA: TGCGGACTAGGAGGGGTTGAAGGCTACACCTTC.

The chain uses TRBV7-9 and TRBJ2-5; TRBD2 agrees at 15 bases. With 5 bases clipped from V and 5 bases from J, the junction kept 12 bases outside the gene matches. The CDR3 consists of 18 residues. The germline gives CDR1 SEHNR, CDR2 FQNEAQ (reference sequence). CDR3 sequence: CASSGPGLAGGRGETQYF. The DNA of the CDR3 is TGTGCCAGCAGCGGACCGGGACTAGCGGGAGGTAGGGGTGAGACCCAGTACTTC.

The chain uses TRBV7-2 and TRBJ1-3; D uncertain. Per germline, CDR1 SGHTA and CDR2 FQGNSA. The germline V and J ends were trimmed by 2 bases and 3 bases, with 11 bases remaining between them. The CDR3 loop spans 15 amino acids. The CDR3: CASSLTRVLGNTIYF. DNA for the CDR3: TGTGCCAGCAGCTTAACTAGGGTCCTTGGAAACACCATATATTTT.

V gene TRBV6-5 combines with J gene TRBJ1-3, with no clear D. Per germline, CDR1 MNHEY and CDR2 SVGAGI. This CDR3 has 14 amino acids. V lost 5 bases, J lost 0 bases, and 8 bases lay in between. CDR3 residues: CASSPQSSGNTIYF. CDR3 DNA sequence: TGTGCCAGCAGTCCACAGAGCTCTGGAAACACCATATATTTT.

This chain uses TRBV4-2 with TRBJ2-1; no reliable D call. The CDR3 is 13 amino acids. Germline V gene sequence: CDR1 LGHNA, CDR2 YNFKEQ. V lost 4 bases and J lost 6, with 10 bases in between. CDR3 nucleotides: TGTGCCAGCAGCCCCCTCGTGGCCAATGAGCAGTTCTTC. Translated: CASSPLVANEQFF.

This rearrangement joins TRBV7-2 to TRBJ2-1, with a weak D call TRBD2 (6 bases). Germline loops: CDR1 SGHTA, CDR2 FQGNSA. Trimming took 5 bases from V and 3 from J, leaving 14 bases between them. The CDR3 runs 15 residues. CDR3 coding DNA: TGTGCCAGCAGCCCCCGCCGGGAGCTCTACAATGAGCAGTTCTTC. Protein: CASSPRRELYNEQFF.

This clone has only a few counts. The J gene is TRBJ2-2, the V gene TRBV7-8; the match to TRBD1 covers 8 bases. The CDR3 is 15 residues long. From germline, CDR1 is SGHVS and CDR2 FQNEAQ. V was pared by 3 bases and J by 7 bases, with 7 bases of the junction left unmatched. Here the CDR3 DNA reads TGTGCCAGCAGCTTCCGGACAGGGCAAAACGGGGAGCTGTTTTTT. It is translated as CASSFRTGQNGELFF.

This clone was found once. V gene TRBV5-1 combines with J gene TRBJ2-3, with D perhaps matching TRBD2 (5 bases). The V gene lost 1 base and the J gene lost 2 bases, with 5 bases spanning the gap. Germline V gives CDR1 SGHRS, CDR2 YFSETQ. This CDR3 is 13 amino acids long. The chain's CDR3 is CASSLRDTDTQYF. Here the CDR3 DNA reads TGCGCCAGCAGCTTGCGGGACACAGATACGCAGTATTTT.

The chain employs TRBV4-1 and TRBJ2-1, with D perhaps matching TRBD2 (5 bases). CDR3 length: 14 amino acids. V was clipped by 0 bases and J by 10 bases, with 13 bases between them. Germline V lookup: CDR1 MGHRA, CDR2 YSYEKL. CDR3 sequence reads: CASSQEVISGEQFF. In nucleotides, the CDR3 is TGCGCCAGCAGCCAAGAGGTGATATCGGGGGAGCAGTTCTTC.

The V gene is TRBV11-2, the J gene TRBJ1-1; D perhaps matches TRBD1 (6 bases). This CDR3 spans 14 amino acids. V was cut by 0 bases and J by 5 bases, with 10 bases left in between. Germline CDR1 SGHAT, CDR2 FQNNGV. CDR3 DNA sequence: TGTGCCAGCAGCTTAGATCTGAGGGGGACTGAAGCTTTCTTT. Translating gives CASSLDLRGTEAFF. Full variable domain (outside the CDR3, taken from reference TRBV11-2 and TRBJ1-1): EAGVAQSPRYKIIEKRQSVAFWCNPISGHATLYWYQQILGQGPKLLIQFQNNGVVDDSQLPKDRFSAERLKGVDSTLKIQPAKLEDSAVYLCASSLDLRGTEAFFGQGTRLTVV.